This T cell receptor beta chain was observed in a study of blood T cell repertoires in COVID-19. As for the study in general: Spain, Italy and the United States supplied samples that represented acute and convalescent COVID-19. The cDNA or gDNA used as material had been derived from T cells, B-cell-depleted T cells, or PBMCs.

Germline-derived CDR1 and CDR2 are SGHAT and FQNNGV. V gave up 0 bases and J gave up 4 bases; unmatched junction bases: 5. The CDR3 runs 15 residues. Source study methods: Reference gene primers were amplified, and this amplification served to estimate nucleated cell counts. Sequenced by immunoSEQ multiplex PCR; TCRdb stores in-frame clones only, minus some. V and J calls and clone size are copied from that table; D and trimming were computed from the DNA. Among about 78,000 clones listed, 86% were seen once. The origin of this receptor is a man aged 50-60 years with active or convalescent COVID-19. The V gene is TRBV11-2, the J gene TRBJ1-2; 7 positions agree with TRBD1. The sequenced sample was peripheral blood. The CDR3 reads CASSLDRAGGYGYTF. The DNA for the CDR3 is TGTGCCAGCAGCTTAGATCGGGCAGGGGGCTATGGCTACACCTTC.